This TCR beta chain was captured by sequencing in a study of blood T cells in healthy people across ages. Then a second PCR, running about 7 to 11 cycles, was carried out with a sample-barcoded 5' primer and a J-beta primer mix. Each CDR3 protein is one row after TCRdb ran MiXCR on the 5' RACE reads. The sample comprises 1.5 million to 2 million distinct CDR3 sequences, around half of which are singletons, and about 2.1% rests with the top ten. Input material: blood. The sequence was obtained from a woman aged 35 to 49 in good health.

CDR3: CASSPKVGSGLLHF. CDR3 bases: TGTGCCAGCAGCCCAAAGGTGGGTTCTGGACTCCTCCACTTT. The chain couples TRBV3-1 to TRBJ1-6; D is undetermined. Trimming left V 4 bases short and J 15 bases short, with 19 bases between. Germline-derived CDR1 and CDR2 are LGHDT and YNNKEL (reference sequence). The CDR3 totals 14 residues.